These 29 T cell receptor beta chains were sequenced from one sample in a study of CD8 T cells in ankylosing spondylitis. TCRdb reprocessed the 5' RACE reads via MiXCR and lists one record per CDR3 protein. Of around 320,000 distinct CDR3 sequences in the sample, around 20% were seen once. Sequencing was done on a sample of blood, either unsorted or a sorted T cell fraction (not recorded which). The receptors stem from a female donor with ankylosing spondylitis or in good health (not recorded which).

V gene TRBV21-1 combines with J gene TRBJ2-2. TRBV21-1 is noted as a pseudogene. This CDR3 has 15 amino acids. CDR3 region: CASSKVGPNTGELFF. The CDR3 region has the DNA TGTGCCAGCAGCAAAGTTGGACCGAACACCGGGGAGCTGTTTTTT.

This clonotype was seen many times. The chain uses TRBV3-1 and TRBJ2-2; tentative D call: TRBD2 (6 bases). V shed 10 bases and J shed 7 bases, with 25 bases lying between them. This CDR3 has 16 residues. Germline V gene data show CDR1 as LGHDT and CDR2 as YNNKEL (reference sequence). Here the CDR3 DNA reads TGTGCCACCCGGGCCCCGGGACTCCAAAAAGTCGGGGAGCTGTTTTTT. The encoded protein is CATRAPGLQKVGELFF.

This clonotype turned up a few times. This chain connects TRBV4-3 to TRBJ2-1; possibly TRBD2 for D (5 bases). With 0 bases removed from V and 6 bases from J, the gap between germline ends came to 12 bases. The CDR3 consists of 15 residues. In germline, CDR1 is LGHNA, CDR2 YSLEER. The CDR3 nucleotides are TGCGCCAGCAGCCAAGACACTAGAAACCGCAATGAGCAGTTCTTC. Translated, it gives CASSQDTRNRNEQFF.

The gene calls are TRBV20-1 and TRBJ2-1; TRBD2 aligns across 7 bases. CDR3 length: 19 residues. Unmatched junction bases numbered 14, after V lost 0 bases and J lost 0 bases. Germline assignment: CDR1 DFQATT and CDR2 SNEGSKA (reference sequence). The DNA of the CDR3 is TGCAGTGCTAGAGATCGCTGGGGCGGGAGTATTAGCTCCTACAATGAGCAGTTCTTC. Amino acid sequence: CSARDRWGGSISSYNEQFF.

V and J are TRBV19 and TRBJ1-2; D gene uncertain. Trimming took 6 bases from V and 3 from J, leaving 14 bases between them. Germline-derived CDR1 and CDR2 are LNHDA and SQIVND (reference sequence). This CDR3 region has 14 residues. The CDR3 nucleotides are TGTGCCAGTAGAGACCCGGGAATTGACTATGGCTACACCTTC. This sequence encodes CASRDPGIDYGYTF.

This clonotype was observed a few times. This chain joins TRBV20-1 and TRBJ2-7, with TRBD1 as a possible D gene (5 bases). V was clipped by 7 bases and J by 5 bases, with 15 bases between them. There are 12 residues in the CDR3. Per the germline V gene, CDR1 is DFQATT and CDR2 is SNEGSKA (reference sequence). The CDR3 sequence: CSVRGRTDEQYF. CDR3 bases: TGCAGTGTAAGGGGCCGTACGGACGAGCAGTACTTC.

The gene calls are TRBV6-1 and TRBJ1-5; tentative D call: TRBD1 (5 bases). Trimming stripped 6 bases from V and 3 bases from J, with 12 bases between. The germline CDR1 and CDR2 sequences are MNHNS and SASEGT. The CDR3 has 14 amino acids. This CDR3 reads CASSTTQANQPQHF. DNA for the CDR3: TGTGCCAGCAGCACTACACAGGCCAATCAGCCCCAGCATTTT.

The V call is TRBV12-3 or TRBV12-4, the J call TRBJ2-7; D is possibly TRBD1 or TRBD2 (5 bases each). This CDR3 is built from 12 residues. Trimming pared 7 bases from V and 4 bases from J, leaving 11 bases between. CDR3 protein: CASKEGWYEQYF. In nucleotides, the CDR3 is TGTGCCAGCAAAGAGGGGTGGTACGAGCAGTACTTC.

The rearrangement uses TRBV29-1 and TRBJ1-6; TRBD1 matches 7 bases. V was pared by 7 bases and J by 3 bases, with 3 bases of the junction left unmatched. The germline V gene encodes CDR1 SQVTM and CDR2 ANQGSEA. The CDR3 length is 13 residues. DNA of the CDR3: TGCAGCGCCCGGACAGGCTATAATTCACCCCTCCACTTT. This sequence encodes CSARTGYNSPLHF.

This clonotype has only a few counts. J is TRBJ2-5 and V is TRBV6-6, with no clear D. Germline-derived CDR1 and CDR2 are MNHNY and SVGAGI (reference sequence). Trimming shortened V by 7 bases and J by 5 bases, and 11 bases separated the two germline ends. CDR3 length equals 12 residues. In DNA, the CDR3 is TGTGCCAGCAAGGTCCTCGGGGAGACCCAGTACTTC. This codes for CASKVLGETQYF.

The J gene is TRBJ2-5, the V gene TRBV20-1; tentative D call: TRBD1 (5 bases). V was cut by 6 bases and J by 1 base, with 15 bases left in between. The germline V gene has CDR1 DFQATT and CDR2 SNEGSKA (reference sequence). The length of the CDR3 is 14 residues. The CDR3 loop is CSALKGASQETQYF. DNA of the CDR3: TGCAGTGCCCTTAAAGGGGCTTCCCAAGAGACCCAGTACTTC.

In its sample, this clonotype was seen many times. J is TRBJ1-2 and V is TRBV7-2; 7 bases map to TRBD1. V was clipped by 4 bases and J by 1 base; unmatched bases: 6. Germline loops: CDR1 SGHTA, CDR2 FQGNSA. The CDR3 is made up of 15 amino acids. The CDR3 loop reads CASSSLRGVNYGYTF. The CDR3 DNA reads TGTGCCAGCAGCTCTCTCAGGGGGGTTAACTATGGCTACACCTTC.

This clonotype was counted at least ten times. This CDR3 reads CASSLVAGDLFGGTQYF. CDR3 DNA: TGTGCCAGCAGTTTAGTCGCGGGAGACCTTTTTGGGGGTACGCAGTATTTT. This chain joins TRBV27 and TRBJ2-3; 7 bases match TRBD2. The CDR3 sequence is 17 residues long. V was pared by 2 bases and J by 8 bases, with 16 bases of the junction left unmatched. The V gene's germline CDR1 is MNHEY and CDR2 SMNVEV (reference sequence).

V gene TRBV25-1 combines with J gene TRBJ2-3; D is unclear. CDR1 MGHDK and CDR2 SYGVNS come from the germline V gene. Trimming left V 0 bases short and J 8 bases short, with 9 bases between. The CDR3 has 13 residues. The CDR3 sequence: CASSEYAYRTQYF. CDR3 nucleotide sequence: TGTGCCAGCAGTGAATACGCATACCGTACGCAGTATTTT.

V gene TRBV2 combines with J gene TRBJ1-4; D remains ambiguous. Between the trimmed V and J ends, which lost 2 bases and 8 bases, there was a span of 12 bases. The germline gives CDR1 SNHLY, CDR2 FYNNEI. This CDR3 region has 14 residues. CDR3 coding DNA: TGTGCCAGCAGTGAATCGACCGCGAAGGAAAAACTGTTTTTT. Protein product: CASSESTAKEKLFF.

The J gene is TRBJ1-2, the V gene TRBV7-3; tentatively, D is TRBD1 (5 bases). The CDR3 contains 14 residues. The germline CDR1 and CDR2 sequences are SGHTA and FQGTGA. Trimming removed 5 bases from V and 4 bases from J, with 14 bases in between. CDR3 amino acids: CASSPGGVSYGYTF. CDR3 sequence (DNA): TGTGCCAGCAGCCCAGGAGGGGTGAGCTATGGCTACACCTTC.

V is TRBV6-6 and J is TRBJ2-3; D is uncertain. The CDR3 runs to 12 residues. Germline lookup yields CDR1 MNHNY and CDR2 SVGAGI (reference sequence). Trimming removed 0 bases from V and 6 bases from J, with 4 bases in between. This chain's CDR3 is CASSYSGDTQYF. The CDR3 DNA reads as TGTGCCAGCAGTTACTCTGGGGATACGCAGTATTTT.

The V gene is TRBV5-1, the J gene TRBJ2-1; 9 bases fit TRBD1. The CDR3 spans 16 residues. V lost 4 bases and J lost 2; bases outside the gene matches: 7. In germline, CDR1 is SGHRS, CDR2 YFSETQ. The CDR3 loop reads CASSRVGQGTYNEQFF. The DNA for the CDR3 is TGCGCCAGCAGCCGAGTGGGACAGGGAACCTACAATGAGCAGTTCTTC.

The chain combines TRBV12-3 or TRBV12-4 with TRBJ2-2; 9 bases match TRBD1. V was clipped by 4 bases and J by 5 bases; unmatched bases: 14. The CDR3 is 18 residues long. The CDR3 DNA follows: TGTGCCAGCAGTTCACATTGGACAGGGGTAGGGTCGACCGGGGAGCTGTTTTTT. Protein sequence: CASSSHWTGVGSTGELFF.

The CDR3 region is CASSLWRFETQYF. The CDR3 nucleotides are TGTGCCAGCAGCTTGTGGCGCTTTGAGACCCAGTACTTC. The genes are TRBV5-6 and TRBJ2-5; D unclear. Per the germline V gene, CDR1 is SGHDT and CDR2 is YYEEEE. V was shortened by 1 base and J by 5 bases, with 9 bases between the two germline ends. The CDR3 consists of 13 residues.

The CDR3 protein is CASSRTGSSYEQYF. In DNA form, the CDR3 reads TGTGCCAGCAGTCGGACAGGGAGCTCCTACGAGCAGTACTTC. The rearrangement links TRBV12-3 or TRBV12-4 to TRBJ2-7, with 8 bases identical to TRBD1. The CDR3 is 14 residues long. Trimming at V came to 5 bases and at J to 0 bases, leaving 3 bases not matched to a gene.

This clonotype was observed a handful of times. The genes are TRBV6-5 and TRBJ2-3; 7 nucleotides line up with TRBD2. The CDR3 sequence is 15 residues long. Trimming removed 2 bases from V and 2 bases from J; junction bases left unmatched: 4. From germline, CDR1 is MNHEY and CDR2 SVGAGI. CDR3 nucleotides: TGTGCCAGCAGTTACCGGGACTACAACACAGATACGCAGTATTTT. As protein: CASSYRDYNTDTQYF.

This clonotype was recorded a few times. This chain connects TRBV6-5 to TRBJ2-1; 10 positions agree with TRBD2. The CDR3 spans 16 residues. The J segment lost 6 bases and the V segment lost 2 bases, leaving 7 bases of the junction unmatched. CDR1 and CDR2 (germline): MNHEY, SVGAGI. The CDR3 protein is CASSYHTASGGNEQFF. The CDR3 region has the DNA TGTGCCAGCAGTTACCATACGGCTAGCGGGGGCAATGAGCAGTTCTTC.

CDR3 sequence (DNA): TGTGCCAGCAGCCGTCCGGGACTAGCGGGAGATACGCAGTATTTT. This gives the protein CASSRPGLAGDTQYF. The V call is TRBV11-2, the J call TRBJ2-3; 12 bases agree with TRBD2. From germline, CDR1 is SGHAT and CDR2 FQNNGV. The V gene end was trimmed by 5 bases and the J gene end by 5 bases; junction bases not matched to a gene: 5. The CDR3 sequence is 15 residues long.

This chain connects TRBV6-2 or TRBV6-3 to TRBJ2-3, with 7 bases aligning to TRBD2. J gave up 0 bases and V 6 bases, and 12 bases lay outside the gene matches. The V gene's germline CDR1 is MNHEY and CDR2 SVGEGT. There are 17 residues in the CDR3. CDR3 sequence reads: CASSAGRGAGSTDTQYF. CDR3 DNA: TGTGCCAGCAGCGCCGGAAGGGGAGCGGGAAGCACAGATACGCAGTATTTT.

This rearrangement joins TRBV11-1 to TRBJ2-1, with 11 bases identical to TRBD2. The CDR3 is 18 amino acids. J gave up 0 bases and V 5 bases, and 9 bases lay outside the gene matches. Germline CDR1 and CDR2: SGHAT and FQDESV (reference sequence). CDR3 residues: CASSDSGRAEFSYNEQFF. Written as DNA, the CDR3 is TGTGCCAGCAGCGATAGCGGGAGGGCCGAGTTCTCCTACAATGAGCAGTTCTTC.

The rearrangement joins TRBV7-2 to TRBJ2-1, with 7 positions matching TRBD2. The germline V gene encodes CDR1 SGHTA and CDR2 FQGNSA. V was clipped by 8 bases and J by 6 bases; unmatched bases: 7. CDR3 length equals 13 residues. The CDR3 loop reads CASGLGRGNEQFF. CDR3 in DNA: TGTGCCAGCGGTTTGGGGAGGGGCAATGAGCAGTTCTTC.

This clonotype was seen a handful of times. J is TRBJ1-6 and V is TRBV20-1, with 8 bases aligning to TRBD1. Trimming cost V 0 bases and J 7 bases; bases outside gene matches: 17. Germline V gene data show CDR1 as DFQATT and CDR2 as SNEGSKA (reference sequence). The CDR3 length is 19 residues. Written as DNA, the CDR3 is TGCAGTGCTAGAGATCTTGTCCGGGACAGGAGTTTCAGGAATTCACCCCTCCACTTT. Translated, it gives CSARDLVRDRSFRNSPLHF.

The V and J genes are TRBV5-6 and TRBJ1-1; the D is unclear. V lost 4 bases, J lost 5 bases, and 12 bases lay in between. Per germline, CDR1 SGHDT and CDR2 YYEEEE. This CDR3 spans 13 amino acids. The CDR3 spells CASSHMRVTEAFF. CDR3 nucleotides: TGTGCCAGCAGCCACATGAGGGTGACTGAAGCTTTCTTT.